This is a list of T cell receptor beta chains from one sample in a study of T cell clonotyping in hematopoietic cell transplantation. Sequenced by immunoSEQ multiplex PCR; TCRdb stores in-frame clones only, minus some. The sample lists roughly 40,000 clones; roughly 96% were seen once. The sample taken for sequencing was peripheral blood mononuclear cells. Source of these receptors: a man aged 25-45 years in good health. Some clones in this sample may be carry-over from other donors' samples. CDR3s include the opening cysteine and the closing phenylalanine or tryptophan. The D gene is left open where the match is weak. Not all rows give a size; the values are once, few, many and, for expanded clones, a class.

>TRBV7-9|-|-|TRBJ2-7
CASSLESYGDYSTYEQYF
TGTGCCAGCAGCTTAGAGTCGTATGGGGATTATAGTACCTACGAGCAGTACTTC
>TRBV7-9|-|-|TRBJ1-5
CASSLGRGSNQPQHF
TGTGCCAGCAGCTTAGGTAGGGGAAGCAATCAGCCCCAGCATTTT
>TRBV7-9|-|-|TRBJ2-2
CASSLRGTGELFF
TGTGCCAGCAGCCTCAGAGGGACCGGGGAGCTGTTTTTT
>TRBV25-1|-|-|TRBJ1-6
CASSPDENSPLHF
TGTGCCAGCAGTCCTGATGAGAATTCACCCCTCCACTTT
>TRBV4-1|-|once|TRBJ1-2
CASSQDKGWGGYTF
TGCGCCAGCAGCCAAGATAAGGGGTGGGGAGGCTACACCTTC
>TRBV5-1|-|once|TRBJ2-3
CASSSGYDRTDTQYF
TGCGCCAGCAGCTCAGGATACGACCGCACAGATACGCAGTATTTT
>TRBV7-3|TRBD1|-|TRBJ1-1
CASSLNAGGRSEAFF
TGTGCCAGCAGCTTAAATGCAGGGGGCAGGTCTGAAGCTTTCTTT
>TRBV7-8|-|-|TRBJ2-1
CASSFTGEVDEQFF
TGTGCCAGCAGCTTCACAGGGGAGGTCGATGAGCAGTTCTTC
>TRBV27|-|-|TRBJ2-7
CASSLSMTNEQYF
TGTGCCAGCAGTTTATCGATGACCAACGAGCAGTACTTC
>TRBV30|-|-|TRBJ1-2
CAWSVGQWPSDTF
TGTGCCTGGAGTGTGGGGCAGTGGCCAAGCGACACCTTC
>TRBV7-9|-|once|TRBJ1-1
CASSPEGRRINTEAFF
TGTGCCAGCAGCCCAGAAGGACGGCGAATAAACACTGAAGCTTTCTTT
>TRBV18|-|few|TRBJ1-1
CASSPPLREGHTEAFF
TGTGCCAGCTCACCACCGTTGAGGGAGGGACACACTGAAGCTTTCTTT
>TRBV11-2|-|few|TRBJ1-1
CASSQDGKNTEAFF
TGTGCCAGCAGCCAGGACGGTAAGAACACTGAAGCTTTCTTT
>TRBV7-2|-|-|TRBJ2-3
CASSLSRVEHTQYF
TGTGCCAGCAGCTTGAGCAGGGTTGAGCACACGCAGTATTTT
>TRBV30|-|-|TRBJ2-7
CAWSQSYEQYF
TGTGCCTGGAGTCAAAGCTACGAGCAGTACTTC
>TRBV6-1|-|-|TRBJ1-1
CASSGGAENTEAFF
TGTGCCAGCAGTGGGGGGGCGGAGAACACTGAAGCTTTCTTT
>TRBV11-2|-|-|TRBJ1-1
CASGPGGGTEAFF
TGTGCCAGCGGCCCGGGGGGGGGTACTGAAGCTTTCTTT
>TRBV27|-|-|TRBJ1-2
CASRPVQFSAFYGYTF
TGTGCCAGCAGACCCGTACAGTTCTCCGCCTTCTATGGCTACACCTTC
>TRBV29-1|-|-|TRBJ1-5
CSVGNGYSNQPQHF
TGCAGCGTTGGTAATGGATATAGCAATCAGCCCCAGCATTTT
>TRBV5-1|-|-|TRBJ2-6
CASSPEGGGARHSGANVLTF
TGCGCCAGCAGCCCCGAGGGTGGGGGGGCGCGACATTCCGGGGCCAACGTCCTGACTTTC
>TRBV4-1|-|-|TRBJ1-4
CASSLQLKINEKLFF
TGCGCCAGCAGCCTACAGTTGAAAATTAATGAAAAACTGTTTTTT
>TRBV7-2|-|-|TRBJ2-7
CARIRPGPPYEQYF
TGTGCCAGGATTCGGCCGGGGCCCCCCTACGAGCAGTACTTC
>TRBV27|TRBD1|-|TRBJ2-7
CASSLGGLQGAIYEQYF
TGTGCCAGCAGTTTAGGGGGTTTACAGGGGGCTATCTACGAGCAGTACTTC
>TRBV5-1|-|-|TRBJ1-1
CASSFQGSGTEAFF
TGCGCCAGCAGCTTCCAGGGTAGTGGCACTGAAGCTTTCTTT
>TRBV9|-|-|TRBJ1-1
CASSVAGPSEAFF
TGTGCCAGCAGCGTAGCGGGACCTTCCGAAGCTTTCTTT
>TRBV30|-|-|TRBJ1-6
CAWSVLGVYQSPLHF
TGTGCCTGGAGTGTATTAGGGGTTTATCAGTCACCCCTCCACTTT
>TRBV21-1|-|-|TRBJ2-4
CASSKVAHLLYF
TGTGCCAGCAGCAAAGTCGCACACCTCCTGTACTTC
>TRBV5-4|-|-|TRBJ1-1
CASSLEVATEAFF
TGTGCCAGCAGCTTGGAGGTAGCCACTGAAGCTTTCTTT
>TRBV5-8|TRBD2|once|TRBJ2-7
CASFRLRGSPGTSLSYEQYF
TGTGCCAGCTTCCGTCTTAGAGGTAGTCCTGGGACTAGCCTTAGCTACGAGCAGTACTTC
>TRBV9|-|-|TRBJ2-2
CASSETAGRNTGELFF
TGTGCCAGCAGCGAGACAGCCGGGCGGAACACCGGGGAGCTGTTTTTT
>TRBV7-2|-|-|TRBJ2-1
CASRPDYNEQFF
TGTGCCAGCCGACCAGACTACAATGAGCAGTTCTTC
>TRBV5-1|TRBD1|-|TRBJ2-7
CASSDRDRSSSYEQYF
TGCGCCAGCAGCGACCGGGACAGGTCAAGCTCCTACGAGCAGTACTTC
>TRBV2|TRBD1|-|TRBJ1-6
CASAGQGNSPLHF
TGTGCCAGCGCGGGACAGGGTAATTCACCCCTCCACTTT
>TRBV11-2|-|-|TRBJ1-1
CASSLGINRFLGTEAFF
TGTGCCAGCAGCTTAGGGATAAACAGGTTTCTAGGCACTGAAGCTTTCTTT
>TRBV5-4|-|-|TRBJ1-5
CASSLESNQPQHF
TGTGCCAGCAGCTTGGAGAGCAATCAGCCCCAGCATTTT
>TRBV7-9|-|-|TRBJ2-3
CASSLYMTDTQYF
TGTGCCAGCAGCTTATACATGACAGATACGCAGTATTTT
>TRBV5-4|-|-|TRBJ2-3
CASSLSPAATDTQYF
TGTGCCAGCAGCTTGAGCCCAGCCGCCACAGATACGCAGTATTTT
>TRBV5-1|TRBD1|once|TRBJ1-6
CASSFEGQGSPLHF
TGCGCCAGCAGCTTTGAAGGACAGGGATCACCCCTCCACTTT
>TRBV5-6|-|-|TRBJ1-5
CASSFWGRNQPQHF
TGTGCCAGCAGCTTCTGGGGGCGCAATCAGCCCCAGCATTTT
>TRBV11-2|-|once|TRBJ2-7
CASSPTLEPRVNEQYF
TGTGCCAGCAGCCCGACGCTAGAGCCACGAGTCAACGAGCAGTACTTC
>TRBV19|TRBD1|-|TRBJ1-5
CASSIDTGASNQPQHF
TGTGCCAGTAGTATAGATACAGGGGCTAGCAATCAGCCCCAGCATTTT
>TRBV19|-|-|TRBJ1-3
CASSGGNSGNTIYF
TGTGCCAGTAGTGGGGGGAACTCTGGAAACACCATATATTTT
>TRBV4-2|-|-|TRBJ2-7
CASSQDEVREQYF
TGTGCCAGCAGCCAAGATGAAGTTCGCGAGCAGTACTTC
>TRBV6-5|-|-|TRBJ1-2
CASTGGGSGYTF
TGTGCCAGCACGGGGGGGGGTTCCGGCTACACCTTC